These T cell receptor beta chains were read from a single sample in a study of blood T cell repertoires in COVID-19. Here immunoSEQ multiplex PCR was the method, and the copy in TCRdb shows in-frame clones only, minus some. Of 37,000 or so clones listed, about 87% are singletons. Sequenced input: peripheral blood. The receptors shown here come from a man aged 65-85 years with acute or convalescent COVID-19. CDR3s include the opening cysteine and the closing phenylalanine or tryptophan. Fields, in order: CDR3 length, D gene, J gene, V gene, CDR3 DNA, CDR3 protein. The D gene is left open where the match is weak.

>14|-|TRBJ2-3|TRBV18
TGTGCCAGCTCAGGGGGCTTCCTCGGGGATACGCAGTATTTT
CASSGGFLGDTQYF
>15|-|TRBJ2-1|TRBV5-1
TGCGCCAGCAGCTTGAGGCGCCAGGTATACAATGAGCAGTTCTTC
CASSLRRQVYNEQFF
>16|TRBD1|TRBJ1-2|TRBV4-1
TGCGCCAGCAGCCAAACCATGGACAGGGGAATTCGCGGCTACACCTTC
CASSQTMDRGIRGYTF
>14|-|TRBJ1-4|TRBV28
TGTGCCAGCACCCTGGACGGGGGTAATGAAAAACTGTTTTTT
CASTLDGGNEKLFF
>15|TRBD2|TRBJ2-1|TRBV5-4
TGTGCCAGCAGCTCTCAACTAGCGGGAGTTGATGAGCAGTTCTTC
CASSSQLAGVDEQFF
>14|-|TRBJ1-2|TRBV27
TGTGCCAGCAGTTTAACGTCCGCGGGGTATGGCTACACCTTC
CASSLTSAGYGYTF
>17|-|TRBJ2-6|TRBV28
TGTGCCAGCAGTCCGGCCCAGGGATCAACTGGGGCCAACGTCCTGACTTTC
CASSPAQGSTGANVLTF
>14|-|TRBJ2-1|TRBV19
TGTGCCAGTAGTCCTAAGGGGTCCTACAATGAGCAGTTCTTC
CASSPKGSYNEQFF
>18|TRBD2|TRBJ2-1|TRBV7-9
TGTGCCAGCAGTCCGGGACTAGCGGGAGGGCCTTTTTGGAATGAGCAGTTCTTC
CASSPGLAGGPFWNEQFF
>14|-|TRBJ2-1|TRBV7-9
TGTGCCAGCAGCTCAGGGGTACCCTACAATGAGCAGTTCTTC
CASSSGVPYNEQFF
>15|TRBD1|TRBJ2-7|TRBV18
TGTGCCAGCTCACTGGACGGGACAGGGACCTACGAGCAGTACTTC
CASSLDGTGTYEQYF
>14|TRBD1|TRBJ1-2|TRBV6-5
TGTGCCAGCAGTTACGGGCAGGGGGCTCATGGCTACACCTTC
CASSYGQGAHGYTF
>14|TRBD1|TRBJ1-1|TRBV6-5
TGTGCCAGCAGGCTTACAGGGGGCTCGGCTGAAGCTTTCTTT
CASRLTGGSAEAFF
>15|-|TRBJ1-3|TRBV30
TGTGCCTGGAGTGTGTTGGGGGGCTCTGGAAACACCATATATTTT
CAWSVLGGSGNTIYF
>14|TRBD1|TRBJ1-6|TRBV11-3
TGTGCCAGCAGCTCGGGACAGGGGGGTTCACCCCTCCACTTT
CASSSGQGGSPLHF
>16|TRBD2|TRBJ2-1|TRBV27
TGTGCCAGCAGTTTCCCCCTACCGGGAGGGCCCCATGAGCAGTTCTTC
CASSFPLPGGPHEQFF
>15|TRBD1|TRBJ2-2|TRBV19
TGTGCCAGTAGAACCCGGACAGGGGCGGCCGGGGAGCTGTTTTTT
CASRTRTGAAGELFF